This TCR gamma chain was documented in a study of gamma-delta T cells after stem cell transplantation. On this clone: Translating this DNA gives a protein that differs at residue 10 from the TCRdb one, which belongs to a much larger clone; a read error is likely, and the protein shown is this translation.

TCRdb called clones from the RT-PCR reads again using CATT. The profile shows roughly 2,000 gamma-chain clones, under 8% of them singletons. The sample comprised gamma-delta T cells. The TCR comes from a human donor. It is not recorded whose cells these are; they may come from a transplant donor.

The CDR3 loop reads CALWEDELGNKIKVF. The CDR3 bases are TGTGCCTTGTGGGAGGATGAGTTGGGCAACAAAATCAAGGTATTT. The rearrangement joins TRGV9 to TRGJP. The V gene's germline CDR1 is GITISATS and CDR2 ISYDGTV (reference sequence). The CDR3 extends over 15 amino acids.